The next 21 T cell receptor beta chains were all read from a single sample in a study of OX40 agonist ivuxolimab in advanced cancers. Libraries were prepared by immunoSEQ multiplex PCR; TCRdb keeps only in-frame clonotypes and omits some of them. The sample gives over 60,000 clones, roughly 80% of which show up once; 6.7% is in the top ten. The sequencing here drew on CD4+ or CD8+ T cells sorted from blood, taken in a trial of the OX40 agonist ivuxolimab. These receptors were collected from an adult with an advanced solid tumor such as melanoma, head and neck, liver or kidney cancer.

This clone has only a few counts. This rearrangement joins TRBV20-1 to TRBJ1-1; no reliable D call. V lost 5 bases, J lost 1 base, and 2 bases lay in between. Per germline, CDR1 DFQATT and CDR2 SNEGSKA (reference sequence). The CDR3 is 10 residues long. The CDR3 DNA follows: TGCAGTGCTTGGAACACTGAAGCTTTCTTT. It codes for CSAWNTEAFF.

The genes are TRBV28 and TRBJ2-4, with 7 bases identical to TRBD2. This CDR3 spans 15 amino acids. CDR1 and CDR2 from the germline V gene are MDHEN and SYDVKM. The J segment lost 1 base and the V segment lost 1 base, leaving 1 base of the junction unmatched. DNA of the CDR3: TGTGCCAGCAGTTTATTGGGGGGGGCCAAAAACATTCAGTACTTC. It codes for CASSLLGGAKNIQYF.

The chain combines TRBV5-1 with TRBJ1-2; 8 positions agree with TRBD1. J was trimmed by 8 bases and V by 5 bases; bases with no gene match: 11. The CDR3 has 14 residues. Germline loops: CDR1 SGHRS, CDR2 YFSETQ. The chain's CDR3 is CASSPGQGVAGYTF. For the CDR3, the DNA is TGCGCCAGCAGTCCCGGACAGGGAGTGGCCGGCTACACCTTC.

V usage is TRBV28 and J usage is TRBJ2-5, with 7 bases identical to TRBD2. The J segment lost 1 base and the V segment lost 4 bases, leaving 9 bases of the junction unmatched. The CDR3 loop spans 16 amino acids. Germline values: CDR1 MDHEN, CDR2 SYDVKM. The CDR3 protein is CASSSSRASGQETQYF. CDR3 DNA: TGTGCCAGCAGTTCCTCCCGGGCTAGCGGCCAAGAGACCCAGTACTTC.

The chain has TRBV5-6 and TRBJ2-1; D remains unclear. The germline gives CDR1 SGHDT, CDR2 YYEEEE. The length of the CDR3 is 13 residues. Trimming pared 2 bases from V and 12 bases from J, leaving 15 bases between. The CDR3 here is CASSFTPTGGQFF. The DNA for the CDR3 is TGTGCCAGCAGCTTTACGCCCACCGGTGGGCAGTTCTTC. The entire variable domain, with the rest obtained from reference TRBV5-6 and TRBJ2-1, is as follows: DAGVTQSPTHLIKTRGQQVTLRCSPKSGHDTVSWYQQALGQGPQFIFQYYEEEERQRGNFPDRFSGHQFPNYSSELNVNALLLGDSALYLCASSFTPTGGQFFGPGTRLTVL.

The CDR3 here is CASEGRDRGYYEQYF. DNA of the CDR3: TGTGCCAGCGAGGGCCGGGACAGGGGCTACTACGAGCAGTACTTC. V gene TRBV11-3 combines with J gene TRBJ2-7, with 10 bases fitting TRBD1. CDR3 length equals 15 residues. J gave up 3 bases and V 8 bases, and 10 bases lay outside the gene matches. The germline V gene has CDR1 SGHNT and CDR2 YENEEA.

The V and J genes are TRBV7-9 and TRBJ1-1; possibly TRBD1 for D (6 bases). The length of the CDR3 is 14 residues. The germline V gene encodes CDR1 SEHNR and CDR2 FQNEAQ (reference sequence). The ends were cut back, 0 bases at V and 2 bases at J, with 7 bases in the middle. Here the CDR3 DNA reads TGTGCCAGCAGCTTAGCGGGGGGCAACACTGAAGCTTTCTTT. It is translated as CASSLAGGNTEAFF.

This clone was detected only once. The V gene is TRBV9, the J gene TRBJ2-7, with D possibly being TRBD2 (7 bases). Trimming pared 4 bases from V and 6 bases from J, leaving 20 bases between. CDR1 and CDR2 (germline): SGDLS, YYNGEE. The CDR3 sequence is 15 residues long. The CDR3 DNA follows: TGTGCCAGCAGCCCCTCCGGGGAGGGGGGGTCCGAGCAGTACTTC. Its translation is CASSPSGEGGSEQYF. Full variable domain (missing parts from reference TRBV9 and TRBJ2-7): DSGVTQTPKHLITATGQRVTLRCSPRSGDLSVYWYQQSLDQGLQFLIQYYNGEERAKGNILERFSAQQFPDLHSELNLSSLELGDSALYFCASSPSGEGGSEQYFGPGTRLTVT.

J is TRBJ1-6 and V is TRBV6-6; D is uncertain. The CDR3 totals 13 residues. Per the germline V gene, CDR1 is MNHNY and CDR2 is SVGAGI (reference sequence). The V end lost 6 bases, the J end lost 8 bases, and 11 bases lay between the germline ends. CDR3 protein: CASSPQQYSPLHF. CDR3 DNA: TGTGCCAGCAGCCCCCAACAGTATTCACCCCTCCACTTT.

V usage is TRBV18 and J usage is TRBJ1-1; D gene ambiguous. Per the germline V gene, CDR1 is KGHSH and CDR2 is LQKENI. Trimming shortened V by 1 base and J by 4 bases, and 10 bases separated the two germline ends. The CDR3 consists of 14 residues. CDR3 region: CASSPLRGSTEAFF. CDR3 sequence (DNA): TGTGCCAGCTCACCACTACGGGGTAGCACTGAAGCTTTCTTT.

V usage is TRBV18 and J usage is TRBJ2-3, with no clear D. The CDR3 is 18 amino acids. V was shortened by 0 bases and J by 0 bases, with 16 bases between the two germline ends. Germline lookup yields CDR1 KGHSH and CDR2 LQKENI. CDR3 in DNA: TGTGCCAGCTCACCACCGGTGACTTCATACTCTAGCACAGATACGCAGTATTTT. This sequence encodes CASSPPVTSYSSTDTQYF.

The chain couples TRBV27 to TRBJ1-2; 8 bases are a match to TRBD1. The V gene end was trimmed by 4 bases and the J gene end by 8 bases; junction bases not matched to a gene: 6. Germline V gene lookup returns CDR1 MNHEY and CDR2 SMNVEV (reference sequence). There are 13 residues in the CDR3. In DNA, the CDR3 is TGTGCCAGCAGTTGGACAGGGACGGGGGGCTACACCTTC. Residues: CASSWTGTGGYTF.

This clone was seen a few times. CDR3 sequence: CASSQEGLNGGAGNEQFF. CDR3 nucleotides: TGTGCCAGCAGCCAAGAGGGGTTAAACGGGGGGGCCGGGAATGAGCAGTTCTTC. This sequence joins TRBV4-2 and TRBJ2-1, with TRBD2 matching 8 bases. With V trimmed by 0 bases and J by 7 bases, 14 bases remained unmatched. Germline V gene data show CDR1 as LGHNA and CDR2 as YNFKEQ. The CDR3 spans 18 residues.

J is TRBJ2-7 and V is TRBV5-1; 10 nucleotides match TRBD1. CDR1 SGHRS and CDR2 YFSETQ come from the germline V gene. With V trimmed by 0 bases and J by 2 bases, 5 bases remained unmatched. This CDR3 comprises 16 residues. The CDR3 reads CASSLAGQGGPYEQYF. CDR3 in DNA: TGCGCCAGCAGCTTGGCCGGACAGGGGGGCCCCTACGAGCAGTACTTC.

This chain joins TRBV30 and TRBJ2-3, with 12 bases matching TRBD1. V lost 5 bases and J lost 2; bases outside the gene matches: 2. Per germline, CDR1 GTSNPN and CDR2 SVGIG (reference sequence). The CDR3 contains 14 residues. The CDR3 sequence: CAWGTGGNTDTQYF. In DNA, the CDR3 is TGTGCCTGGGGGACAGGGGGCAACACAGATACGCAGTATTTT.

The chain is built from TRBV5-1 and TRBJ1-1; maybe TRBD1 (5 bases). The length of the CDR3 is 14 residues. Germline assignment: CDR1 SGHRS and CDR2 YFSETQ. Deletions cut 4 bases from V and 1 base from J, with 11 bases between. CDR3 amino acids: CASSPLGGNTEAFF. CDR3 sequence (DNA): TGCGCCAGCAGCCCCCTGGGGGGGAACACTGAAGCTTTCTTT.

This clone was detected once. The chain combines TRBV5-1 with TRBJ1-2; no reliable D call. The germline gives CDR1 SGHRS, CDR2 YFSETQ. The CDR3 loop spans 14 amino acids. The V and J ends lost 5 bases and 4 bases respectively, with 15 bases between them. CDR3 coding DNA: TGCGCCAGCAGTACTGGGGATGCCCTCTATGGCTACACCTTC. Its translation: CASSTGDALYGYTF.

This chain connects TRBV30 to TRBJ1-6; D is uncertain. CDR3 length: 13 residues. Germline lookup yields CDR1 GTSNPN and CDR2 SVGIG (reference sequence). The germline V and J ends were trimmed by 0 bases and 7 bases, with 7 bases remaining between them. The CDR3 nucleotides are TGTGCCTGGAGTGTGAACCGGAATTCACCCCTCCACTTT. Amino acids: CAWSVNRNSPLHF.

The sample holds one count of this clone. The chain uses TRBV5-1 and TRBJ1-1; 7 bases map to TRBD1. V gave up 0 bases and J gave up 4 bases; unmatched junction bases: 9. The germline V gene has CDR1 SGHRS and CDR2 YFSETQ. This CDR3 is built from 16 residues. The CDR3 spells CASSLALGRGFTEAFF. The CDR3 coding sequence is TGCGCCAGCAGCTTGGCCCTCGGCAGGGGGTTCACTGAAGCTTTCTTT.

This chain connects TRBV7-2 to TRBJ2-5, with 8 bases matching TRBD1. There are 15 residues in the CDR3. V was clipped by 6 bases and J by 5 bases; unmatched bases: 11. Germline CDR1 and CDR2: SGHTA and FQGNSA. CDR3 bases: TGTGCCAGCAGTTACACCCAGGGGGCGGGGGAGACCCAGTACTTC. Amino acid sequence: CASSYTQGAGETQYF.

The rearrangement joins TRBV19 to TRBJ1-1; unclear D gene. This CDR3 has 14 amino acids. CDR1 LNHDA and CDR2 SQIVND come from the germline V gene (reference sequence). V was shortened by 2 bases and J by 0 bases, with 7 bases between the two germline ends. This CDR3 reads CASSIYTVNTEAFF. The CDR3 bases are TGTGCCAGTAGTATATACACGGTGAACACTGAAGCTTTCTTT.